The next 32 T cell receptor beta chains were all read from a single sample in a study of blood T cell repertoires in COVID-19. Sequenced by immunoSEQ multiplex PCR; TCRdb stores in-frame clones only, minus some. Among around 290,000 clones listed, roughly 90% were seen once. The source material was PBMCs or T cells enriched from blood (not recorded which). These receptors were obtained from a woman aged 35 to 49 who had recovered from COVID-19.

The chain joins TRBV10-3 to TRBJ2-1, with 10 bases identical to TRBD2. Trimming took 6 bases from V and 7 from J; bases not matched to a gene: 12. CDR1 and CDR2 from the germline V gene are ENHRY and SYGVKD. This CDR3 has 16 residues. The CDR3 coding sequence is TGTGCCATCAGCTCAGCCGGGACTAGCGTGAAGAATGAGCAGTTCTTC. Translated: CAISSAGTSVKNEQFF.

This chain links TRBV28 with TRBJ1-3; D gene uncertain. Trimming cost V 4 bases and J 2 bases, with 9 bases left between them. The CDR3 consists of 14 residues. Germline V gives CDR1 MDHEN, CDR2 SYDVKM. CDR3 sequence reads: CASSSGSPGNTIYF. CDR3 DNA: TGTGCCAGCAGTTCCGGGAGCCCTGGAAACACCATATATTTT.

The genes are TRBV5-4 and TRBJ1-3; TRBD1 agrees at 7 bases. This CDR3 spans 15 amino acids. J lost 7 bases, V lost 4 bases, and 11 bases had no gene match. Germline V gives CDR1 SGHNT, CDR2 YYREEE (reference sequence). The CDR3 DNA is TGTGCCAGCAGCCCCGGGACAGTAGATTTGAACACCATATATTTT. Amino acids: CASSPGTVDLNTIYF.

The chain combines TRBV3-1 (or the pseudogene TRBV3-2) with TRBJ2-7, with TRBD1 matching over 7 bases. CDR3 length: 14 amino acids. The ends lost 2 bases at V and 2 bases at J; junction bases unmatched: 3. CDR1 is LGHDT, CDR2 YNNKEL, per germline (reference sequence). CDR3 sequence reads: CASSQQGVPYEQYF. The CDR3 DNA reads TGTGCCAGCAGCCAACAGGGGGTCCCCTACGAGCAGTACTTC.

The J gene is TRBJ1-5, the V gene TRBV7-2, with D unclear. The CDR3 loop spans 14 amino acids. Trimming cost V 0 bases and J 11 bases, with 14 bases left between them. Germline loops: CDR1 SGHTA, CDR2 FQGNSA. The CDR3 nucleotides read TGTGCCAGCAGCTTAGCTTCCGGGTCCTCGGCCCAGCATTTT. Translating it yields CASSLASGSSAQHF.

The chain recombines TRBV12-3 or TRBV12-4 with TRBJ1-2; tentatively, D is TRBD1 (6 bases). V lost 2 bases and J lost 8, with 9 bases in between. The CDR3 sequence is 12 residues long. The CDR3 loop is CASSLNRAGYTF. CDR3 sequence (DNA): TGTGCCAGCAGTTTAAACAGGGCCGGCTACACCTTC.

This chain connects TRBV5-1 to TRBJ2-3; 11 nucleotides align to TRBD2. Losses at the gene ends were 7 bases for V and 5 bases for J; bases not matched to a gene: 12. CDR3 length: 16 residues. The germline V gene has CDR1 SGHRS and CDR2 YFSETQ. For the CDR3, the DNA is TGCGCCAGCCGGTTATCTAGCGGGAGGTTTCAAGATACGCAGTATTTT. Its protein product is CASRLSSGRFQDTQYF.

The chain couples TRBV10-1 to TRBJ1-1; TRBD1 might be the D (6 bases). Trimming removed 5 bases at V and 0 bases at J, with 10 bases between. CDR3 size: 14 residues. CDR1 is WNHNN, CDR2 SYGVQD, per germline (reference sequence). CDR3 loop: CASSRDILNTEAFF. CDR3 nucleotides: TGCGCCAGCAGTCGGGACATCCTGAACACTGAAGCTTTCTTT.

The chain employs TRBV11-2 and TRBJ1-2; possible D gene TRBD1, 5 bases. The CDR3 loop spans 15 amino acids. V was trimmed by 5 bases and J by 0 bases, leaving 13 bases between them. The germline V gene encodes CDR1 SGHAT and CDR2 FQNNGV. The CDR3 loop reads CASSRQRTTNYGYTF. The CDR3 coding sequence is TGTGCCAGCAGCCGGCAGAGGACAACTAACTATGGCTACACCTTC.

This chain links TRBV5-4 with TRBJ1-2; 10 nucleotides align to TRBD1. The trim removed 0 bases at V and 1 base at J, leaving 12 bases unmatched. In germline, CDR1 is SGHNT, CDR2 YYREEE (reference sequence). This CDR3 region has 19 residues. The CDR3 DNA follows: TGTGCCAGCAGCTTGGCTATCCGGGACAGGGGTAACGGTAACTATGGCTACACCTTC. Its translation is CASSLAIRDRGNGNYGYTF.

The rearrangement joins TRBV6-5 to TRBJ1-1, with D unclear. The V end was cut by 6 bases, the J end by 0 bases, with 11 bases between. The CDR3 runs 14 residues. CDR1 and CDR2 (germline): MNHEY, SVGAGI. CDR3 nucleotides: TGTGCCAGCAGATACGAGACTTTGAACACTGAAGCTTTCTTT. Protein: CASRYETLNTEAFF.

The chain carries TRBV18 and TRBJ1-1, with D tentatively TRBD1 (5 bases). The V end was cut by 0 bases, the J end by 1 base, with 9 bases between. This CDR3 comprises 15 residues. CDR1 KGHSH and CDR2 LQKENI come from the germline V gene. CDR3 loop: CASSPPVRENTEAFF. The CDR3, as DNA: TGTGCCAGCTCACCACCGGTCAGGGAGAACACTGAAGCTTTCTTT.

The rearrangement uses TRBV27 and TRBJ2-7; D not certain. Trimming removed 5 bases at V and 0 bases at J, with 17 bases between. Germline V gene lookup returns CDR1 MNHEY and CDR2 SMNVEV (reference sequence). The CDR3 has 16 amino acids. CDR3 sequence (DNA): TGTGCCAGCAGTCTCAAAAGCATCCAAAGCTCCTACGAGCAGTACTTC. It specifies CASSLKSIQSSYEQYF.

The gene calls are TRBV4-1 and TRBJ1-6; a possible D gene is TRBD1 (5 bases). Germline values: CDR1 MGHRA, CDR2 YSYEKL. This CDR3 region has 17 residues. The V end lost 1 base, the J end lost 0 bases, and 10 bases lay between the germline ends. CDR3 region: CASSQVGRSSYNSPLHF. CDR3 in DNA: TGCGCCAGCAGCCAAGTGGGGCGGAGCTCCTATAATTCACCCCTCCACTTT.

The chain couples TRBV5-4 to TRBJ2-7; perhaps TRBD1 as D (5 bases). CDR1 and CDR2 from the germline V gene are SGHNT and YYREEE (reference sequence). The V gene lost 3 bases and the J gene lost 2 bases, with 18 bases spanning the gap. The CDR3 totals 16 residues. The CDR3 is CASSSQGAGPTYEQYF. The CDR3 nucleotides read TGTGCCAGCAGCTCCCAGGGTGCCGGGCCGACCTACGAGCAGTACTTC.

The chain links TRBV5-1 to TRBJ1-2; 9 bases map to TRBD1. CDR1 SGHRS and CDR2 YFSETQ come from the germline V gene. The CDR3 is made up of 15 amino acids. Trimming cost V 3 bases and J 6 bases; bases outside gene matches: 9. CDR3 sequence reads: CASSSQGARDHGYTF. DNA for the CDR3: TGCGCCAGCAGCTCACAGGGGGCGCGGGACCATGGCTACACCTTC.

This rearrangement joins TRBV19 to TRBJ1-2, with D possibly TRBD1 on 6 matching bases. V dropped 6 bases and J dropped 7 bases, with 18 bases sitting between them. From germline, CDR1 is LNHDA and CDR2 SQIVND (reference sequence). The CDR3 is 14 amino acids. CDR3 residues: CASSLTGRPTGYTF. For the CDR3, the DNA is TGTGCCAGTAGCCTGACAGGCCGACCCACTGGCTACACCTTC.

The CDR3 protein is CASSQQTGANSPLHF. The CDR3 region has the DNA TGTGCCAGCAGCCAGCAGACAGGCGCTAATTCACCCCTCCACTTT. The chain carries TRBV14 and TRBJ1-6, with a possible D match to TRBD1 (6 bases). The germline V gene has CDR1 SGHDN and CDR2 FVKESK. V lost 3 bases and J 6 bases, leaving 12 bases between the germline ends. This CDR3 has 15 amino acids.

V and J are TRBV28 and TRBJ1-2; perhaps TRBD1 as D (6 bases). This CDR3 has 12 amino acids. V was cut by 8 bases and J by 7 bases, with 14 bases left in between. Germline assignment: CDR1 MDHEN and CDR2 SYDVKM. CDR3 loop: CASGRGAFGYTF. The CDR3 bases are TGTGCCAGCGGGAGGGGGGCGTTTGGCTACACCTTC.

V is TRBV9 and J is TRBJ1-3, with 9 bases lining up with TRBD1. Germline V lookup: CDR1 SGDLS, CDR2 YYNGEE. V shed 2 bases and J 2 bases; nucleotides not matched to a gene: 8. This CDR3 spans 17 amino acids. CDR3 sequence: CASSVSLQGAAGNTIYF. The CDR3 bases are TGTGCCAGCAGCGTGTCGCTACAGGGGGCTGCTGGAAACACCATATATTTT.

The V call is TRBV12-3 or TRBV12-4, the J call TRBJ1-1; weak D call: TRBD1 (6 bases). Trimming cost V 6 bases and J 6 bases, with 14 bases left between them. This CDR3 is built from 13 residues. The CDR3, as DNA: TGTGCCAGCAGCCCAACAGGGAGCGCTGAAGCTTTCTTT. The encoded protein is CASSPTGSAEAFF.

This chain connects TRBV7-9 to TRBJ1-4, with 7 bases aligning to TRBD1. The CDR3 runs to 17 residues. The junction had 15 bases not matched to a gene; V was cut back by 7 bases and J by 4 bases. Looked up from germline, CDR1 is SEHNR and CDR2 is FQNEAQ (reference sequence). CDR3 in amino acids: CASTPGGLDRRNEKLFF. CDR3 coding DNA: TGTGCCAGCACCCCGGGGGGGCTGGACAGGCGTAATGAAAAACTGTTTTTT.

V is TRBV9 and J is TRBJ1-1; 7 bases agree with TRBD1. V lost 1 base, J lost 4 bases, and 1 base stayed unmatched. Germline values: CDR1 SGDLS, CDR2 YYNGEE. The CDR3 spans 13 residues. Here the CDR3 reads CASSVTGVTEAFF. The CDR3 DNA reads TGTGCCAGCAGCGTAACAGGGGTCACTGAAGCTTTCTTT.

The chain is built from TRBV6-6 and TRBJ2-4; a weak D match, TRBD1 (7 bases). The CDR3 consists of 16 residues. Germline CDR1 reads MNHNY; CDR2 reads SVGAGI (reference sequence). V was trimmed by 5 bases and J by 3 bases, leaving 17 bases between them. The CDR3 sequence: CASSVQGRRGKNIQYF. CDR3 DNA: TGTGCCAGCAGTGTACAGGGGCGGAGGGGCAAAAACATTCAGTACTTC.

The CDR3 here is CASSSTGVYGYTF. CDR3 bases: TGTGCCAGCAGCTCTACAGGGGTCTATGGCTACACCTTC. The rearrangement uses TRBV7-2 and TRBJ1-2; 7 bases are a match to TRBD1. V shed 4 bases, J shed 4 bases, and the junction held 3 bases outside the gene matches. The germline CDR1 and CDR2 sequences are SGHTA and FQGNSA. The CDR3 is 13 residues long.

The J gene is TRBJ1-6, the V gene TRBV9; 7 bases are shared with TRBD1. With 4 bases clipped from V and 10 bases from J, the junction kept 11 bases outside the gene matches. The length of the CDR3 is 15 residues. CDR1 is SGDLS, CDR2 YYNGEE, per germline. For the CDR3, the DNA is TGTGCCAGCAGCCTACGGGACAGTGCTGGCTCACCCCTCCACTTT. Translating gives CASSLRDSAGSPLHF. The full variable domain, with the rest looked up from reference TRBV9 and TRBJ1-6, is DSGVTQTPKHLITATGQRVTLRCSPRSGDLSVYWYQQSLDQGLQFLIQYYNGEERAKGNILERFSAQQFPDLHSELNLSSLELGDSALYFCASSLRDSAGSPLHFGNGTRLTVT.

This rearrangement joins TRBV5-5 to TRBJ1-1; TRBD1 matches 7 bases. With V trimmed by 2 bases and J by 4 bases, 5 bases remained unmatched. This CDR3 comprises 14 residues. CDR1 is SGHKS, CDR2 YYEKEE, per germline (reference sequence). The CDR3 DNA follows: TGTGCCAGCAGCTTCCAGACAGGGACCACTGAAGCTTTCTTT. Translated, it gives CASSFQTGTTEAFF. Complete variable domain (other parts from reference TRBV5-5 and TRBJ1-1): DAGVTQSPTHLIKTRGQQVTLRCSPISGHKSVSWYQQVLGQGPQFIFQYYEKEERGRGNFPDRFSARQFPNYSSELNVNALLLGDSALYLCASSFQTGTTEAFFGQGTRLTVV.

This chain links TRBV18 with TRBJ1-1; no reliable D call. V was cut by 0 bases and J by 3 bases, with 8 bases left in between. The CDR3 runs 14 residues. Germline CDR1 is KGHSH and CDR2 is LQKENI. CDR3 bases: TGTGCCAGCTCACCACCGGGAGCCTACACTGAAGCTTTCTTT. Amino acid sequence: CASSPPGAYTEAFF.

The rearrangement links TRBV7-2 to TRBJ1-1, with D perhaps TRBD1 (6 bases). The V and J ends lost 0 bases and 7 bases respectively, with 12 bases between them. This CDR3 contains 14 residues. Germline V CDR1 and CDR2: SGHTA, FQGNSA. CDR3 nucleotide sequence: TGTGCCAGCAGCTTAGCGACAGGCGTTCGTGAAGCTTTCTTT. It yields the protein CASSLATGVREAFF.

This chain uses TRBV5-4 with TRBJ1-2, with D maybe TRBD1 (6 bases). V shed 0 bases and J shed 6 bases, with 12 bases lying between them. This CDR3 region has 14 residues. Germline values: CDR1 SGHNT, CDR2 YYREEE (reference sequence). The CDR3 spells CASSLGRQEDGYTF. The CDR3 nucleotides are TGTGCCAGCAGCTTGGGCCGACAGGAGGATGGCTACACCTTC.

The rearrangement joins TRBV3-1 (or the pseudogene TRBV3-2) to TRBJ2-1; 7 bases are a match to TRBD2. V shed 1 base and J 15 bases; nucleotides not matched to a gene: 6. This CDR3 contains 12 residues. CDR1 LGHDT and CDR2 YNNKEL come from the germline V gene (reference sequence). CDR3 bases: TGTGCCAGCAGCCAAGGCGGGCGGGAGTTGTTCTTC. Residues: CASSQGGRELFF.

This clone was detected once. The chain recombines TRBV18 with TRBJ2-7, with 7 bases identical to TRBD1. CDR1 is KGHSH and CDR2 is LQKENI in the germline V gene. The CDR3 consists of 14 residues. V was clipped by 2 bases and J by 3 bases; unmatched bases: 4. CDR3 sequence reads: CASSPGTAFYEQYF. The CDR3 DNA reads TGTGCCAGCTCACCAGGGACAGCCTTCTACGAGCAGTACTTC. The complete variable domain, with remaining parts taken from reference TRBV18 and TRBJ2-7, reads NAGVMQNPRHLVRRRGQEARLRCSPMKGHSHVYWYRQLPEEGLKFMVYLQKENIIDESGMPKERFSAEFPKEGPSILRIQQVVRGDSAAYFCASSPGTAFYEQYFGPGTRLTVT.